This passage covers 15 T cell receptor beta chains from one sample sequenced in a study of graft-versus-host responses after intestinal transplantation (dated by TCRdb to the early 2020s). The library was built by means of the immunoSEQ multiplex PCR assay. TCRdb took this table from immuneACCESS and kept in-frame rearrangements with V and J called. Such tables lack part of the clones; where checked against another copy, unresolved V genes explain under half of the gap, and the rest is unexplained. In all, the sample holds around 5,200 clones, and approximately 69% of those were seen once. The top ten clonotypes cover less than 35% of the sample. Dithiothreitol, EDTA incubations and collagenase D digestion were used to isolate intraepithelial and lamina propria lymphocytes from graft specimens. Sequenced here: ileum tissue, sampled around 290 days after intestinal transplant. These receptors all stem from a human patient who received an intestinal transplant, so some T cells may come from the graft donor.

The chain combines TRBV2 with TRBJ1-5, with a possible D match to TRBD1 (5 bases). The CDR3 totals 13 residues. The V gene lost 7 bases and the J gene lost 3 bases, with 10 bases spanning the gap. Germline V gene sequence: CDR1 SNHLY, CDR2 FYNNEI. CDR3 nucleotides: TGTGCCAGCATCGGACACATCAATCAGCCCCAGCATTTT. Its protein is CASIGHINQPQHF.

The genes are TRBV6-1 and TRBJ1-4; unclear D gene. This CDR3 comprises 15 residues. Germline V gene data show CDR1 as MNHNS and CDR2 as SASEGT. V shed 1 base and J shed 0 bases, with 6 bases lying between them. The CDR3 nucleotides read TGTGCCAGCAGTGAAGATGGGACAACTAATGAAAAACTGTTTTTT. Translation gives CASSEDGTTNEKLFF.

The chain uses TRBV25-1 and TRBJ2-5; weak D call: TRBD2 (6 bases). The CDR3 runs to 14 residues. V was clipped by 2 bases and J by 3 bases, with 10 bases between them. Germline values: CDR1 MGHDK, CDR2 SYGVNS. CDR3 sequence: CASSESGGKETQYF. The CDR3 DNA sequence: TGTGCCAGCAGTGAAAGCGGAGGGAAAGAGACCCAGTACTTC.

The chain carries TRBV6-4 and TRBJ2-3; a possible D gene is TRBD2 (5 bases). V lost 0 bases, J lost 0 bases, and 10 bases lay in between. Germline lookup yields CDR1 MRHNA and CDR2 SNTAGT. The CDR3 sequence is 16 residues long. In DNA, the CDR3 is TGTGCCAGCAGTGACTCACCTAGCCGTAGCACAGATACGCAGTATTTT. Residues: CASSDSPSRSTDTQYF.

The V gene is TRBV30, the J gene TRBJ1-4, with a weak D call TRBD1 (6 bases). The V end lost 5 bases, the J end lost 3 bases, and 10 bases lay between the germline ends. This CDR3 has 13 amino acids. Germline V gene data show CDR1 as GTSNPN and CDR2 as SVGIG (reference sequence). The chain's CDR3 is CAWSGVANEKLFF. The DNA for the CDR3 is TGTGCCTGGTCAGGGGTAGCTAATGAAAAACTGTTTTTT. The whole variable domain, remainder taken from reference TRBV30 and TRBJ1-4, is SQTIHQWPATLVQPVGSPLSLECTVEGTSNPNLYWYRQAAGRGLQLLFYSVGIGQISSEVPQNLSASRPQDRQFILSSKKLLLSDSGFYLCAWSGVANEKLFFGSGTQLSVL.

The CDR3 DNA sequence: TGTGCCTGGAGTGCCCGGGAGTCTTCCTCCTACGAGCAGTACTTC. Translation: CAWSARESSSYEQYF. The chain links TRBV30 to TRBJ2-7; D perhaps matches TRBD2 (6 bases). Between the trimmed V and J ends, which lost 1 base and 0 bases, there was a span of 13 bases. The CDR3 consists of 15 residues. Germline loops: CDR1 GTSNPN, CDR2 SVGIG (reference sequence).

The rearrangement uses TRBV10-3 and TRBJ2-7; weak D call: TRBD1 (6 bases). This CDR3 spans 15 amino acids. V dropped 8 bases and J dropped 5 bases, with 22 bases sitting between them. The V gene's germline CDR1 is ENHRY and CDR2 SYGVKD. The CDR3 loop reads CAIAGVQTGVHEQYF. The CDR3 nucleotides read TGTGCCATCGCTGGAGTACAGACAGGCGTACACGAGCAGTACTTC.

The chain carries TRBV13 and TRBJ2-1, with D perhaps TRBD2 (6 bases). Trimming stripped 1 base from V and 10 bases from J, with 14 bases between. Per germline, CDR1 PRHDT and CDR2 FYEKMQ (reference sequence). The CDR3 is made up of 14 amino acids. This chain's CDR3 is CASSLAELGREQFF. The CDR3, as DNA: TGTGCCAGCAGCTTAGCAGAATTGGGGAGGGAGCAGTTCTTC.

The CDR3, as DNA: TGCGCCAGCAGGATCGATTCAGGGTTAGGCGATGAGCAGTTCTTC. Its translation is CASRIDSGLGDEQFF. The V gene is TRBV5-1, the J gene TRBJ2-1, with a tentative D call TRBD1 (5 bases). Trimming took off 5 bases at V and 8 bases at J, with 20 bases between the two ends. Germline loops: CDR1 SGHRS, CDR2 YFSETQ. The CDR3 extends over 15 amino acids.

This clone was detected a few times. The chain joins TRBV19 to TRBJ2-5; no clear D gene. Germline V gene lookup returns CDR1 LNHDA and CDR2 SQIVND (reference sequence). Trimming left V 2 bases short and J 4 bases short, with 8 bases between. The CDR3 has 13 residues. The CDR3 spells CASSINSGETQYF. In nucleotides, the CDR3 is TGTGCCAGTAGTATAAATTCGGGAGAGACCCAGTACTTC.

The chain uses TRBV6-6 and TRBJ1-5, with TRBD1 matching 9 bases. Germline trimming cut 5 bases from V and 1 base from J; bases unmatched to any gene: 3. CDR1 and CDR2 (germline): MNHNY, SVGAGI (reference sequence). The CDR3 has 15 amino acids. The CDR3 DNA is TGTGCCAGCAGTCGGGACAGGGTCAGCAATCAGCCCCAGCATTTT. It is translated as CASSRDRVSNQPQHF.

V is TRBV4-2 and J is TRBJ2-2; maybe TRBD2 (6 bases). There are 18 residues in the CDR3. The V gene lost 0 bases and the J gene lost 1 base, with 15 bases spanning the gap. Germline CDR1 and CDR2: LGHNA and YNFKEQ. The DNA of the CDR3 is TGTGCCAGCAGCCAAGATCCGGTGACGGGAGTGAACACCGGGGAGCTGTTTTTT. It codes for CASSQDPVTGVNTGELFF.

CDR3 residues: CASSQGRDPDEQFF. The DNA for the CDR3 is TGTGCCAGCAGCCAAGGCCGGGACCCCGATGAGCAGTTCTTC. V usage is TRBV4-2 and J usage is TRBJ2-1; the D call may be TRBD1 or TRBD2 (5 bases each). The V end was cut by 1 base, the J end by 8 bases, with 12 bases between. The length of the CDR3 is 14 residues. CDR1 and CDR2 (germline): LGHNA, YNFKEQ.

V gene TRBV11-1 combines with J gene TRBJ2-2; D is unclear. V shed 3 bases and J shed 4 bases, with 6 bases lying between them. CDR1 is SGHAT, CDR2 FQDESV, per germline (reference sequence). The CDR3 extends over 13 amino acids. CDR3 loop: CASSFLGTGELFF. As DNA, the CDR3 is TGTGCCAGCAGCTTTCTTGGCACCGGGGAGCTGTTTTTT.

This clone was found a few times. The chain carries TRBV5-1 and TRBJ2-3; no clear D. The CDR3 totals 14 residues. Germline loops: CDR1 SGHRS, CDR2 YFSETQ. V lost 0 bases, J lost 6 bases, and 11 bases lay in between. CDR3 protein: CASSLDYFADTQYF. The CDR3 DNA sequence: TGCGCCAGCAGCTTGGACTATTTTGCGGATACGCAGTATTTT. The variable domain in full, with the rest retrieved from reference TRBV5-1 and TRBJ2-3, is KAGVTQTPRYLIKTRGQQVTLSCSPISGHRSVSWYQQTPGQGLQFLFEYFSETQRNKGNFPGRFSGRQFSNSRSEMNVSTLELGDSALYLCASSLDYFADTQYFGPGTRLTVL.